This T cell receptor (beta chain) is from a study of cytomegalovirus exposure and HLA in healthy donors. At the level of the study: Unique TCRs from HLA-typed donors, about 78 million of them, were held in an early data release.

V lost 3 bases, J lost 1 base, and 11 bases lay in between. CDR3 length equals 14 residues. Per germline, CDR1 SGHRS and CDR2 YFSETQ. Comment on this clone: Its target is not known.

13 Jbeta primers and 60 Vbeta primers were used for the PCR. This table comes from immunoSEQ multiplex PCR, and its TCRdb copy is limited to in-frame clones, with some not included. The table has around 140,000 clones, 60% to 85% seen once. Regarding the study as a whole: According to the study, 160 or so TCR beta chains were cytomegalovirus-associated. Presence/absence analyses treated sequencing depth as roughly uniform across donors.

The sequenced sample was PBMCs. The receptor was derived from a man in his forties in good health and CMV-seropositive. V gene TRBV5-1 combines with J gene TRBJ2-7; D not certain. DNA of the CDR3: TGCGCCAGCAGCTCAGGTTACTCGTCCTACGAGCAGTACTTC. It yields the protein CASSSGYSSYEQYF.